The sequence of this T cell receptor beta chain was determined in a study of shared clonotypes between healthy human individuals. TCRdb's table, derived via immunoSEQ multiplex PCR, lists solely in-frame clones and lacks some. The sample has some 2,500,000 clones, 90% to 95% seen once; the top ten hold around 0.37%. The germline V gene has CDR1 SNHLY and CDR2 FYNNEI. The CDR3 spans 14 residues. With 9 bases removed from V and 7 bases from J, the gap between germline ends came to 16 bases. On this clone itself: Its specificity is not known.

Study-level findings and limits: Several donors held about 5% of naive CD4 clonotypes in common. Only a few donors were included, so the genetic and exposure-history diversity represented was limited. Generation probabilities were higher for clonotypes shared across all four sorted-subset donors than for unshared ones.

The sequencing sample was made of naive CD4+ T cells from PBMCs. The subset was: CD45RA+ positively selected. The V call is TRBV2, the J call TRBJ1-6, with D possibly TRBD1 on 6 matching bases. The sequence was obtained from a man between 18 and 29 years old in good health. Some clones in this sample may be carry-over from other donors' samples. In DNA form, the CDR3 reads TGTGCCAGTGGCAGGACAGCTACGAATTCACCCCTCCACTTT. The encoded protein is CASGRTATNSPLHF.